Presented here are 18 T cell receptor beta chains from one specimen sequenced in a study of blood T cell repertoires in COVID-19. Data came from immunoSEQ multiplex PCR; TCRdb stores just in-frame clones and leaves some out. The sample yields roughly 300,000 clones, approximately 87% seen once. Sequenced input: peripheral blood. The receptors originated from a woman aged 45-65 years who had recovered from COVID-19.

V is TRBV19 and J is TRBJ2-4; tentative D call: TRBD2 (5 bases). The V gene's germline CDR1 is LNHDA and CDR2 SQIVND (reference sequence). The V end lost 3 bases, the J end lost 0 bases, and 15 bases lay between the germline ends. The CDR3 has 17 residues. The CDR3 coding sequence is TGTGCCAGTAGTATCGGGCCCGGGAATTTAGCCAAAAACATTCAGTACTTC. Residues: CASSIGPGNLAKNIQYF.

This clone was recorded a few times. The chain carries TRBV6-5 and TRBJ2-3; maybe TRBD2 (6 bases). Germline V gene data show CDR1 as MNHEY and CDR2 as SVGAGI. V dropped 6 bases and J dropped 6 bases, with 16 bases sitting between them. The CDR3 runs to 14 residues. The CDR3 is CASRRGGRVDTQYF. CDR3 DNA sequence: TGTGCCAGCAGAAGAGGAGGGCGGGTTGATACGCAGTATTTT.

The V and J genes are TRBV6-6 and TRBJ2-7; D perhaps matches TRBD1 (6 bases). The CDR3 runs 14 residues. The V and J ends lost 1 base and 6 bases respectively, with 13 bases between them. From germline, CDR1 is MNHNY and CDR2 SVGAGI (reference sequence). CDR3 bases: TGTGCCAGCAGTTACTGCAGCCAGGGGTGCGAGCAGTACTTC. This gives the protein CASSYCSQGCEQYF.

V and J are TRBV30 and TRBJ1-3; maybe TRBD1 (5 bases). CDR1 is GTSNPN, CDR2 SVGIG, per germline (reference sequence). The CDR3 totals 13 residues. Between the trimmed V and J ends, which lost 8 bases and 1 base, there was a span of 12 bases. CDR3 residues: CAGSQGSGNTIYF. Here the CDR3 DNA reads TGTGCCGGATCGCAGGGATCTGGAAACACCATATATTTT.

The rearrangement uses TRBV7-4 and TRBJ1-6, with 7 bases identical to TRBD1. CDR1 SGHVT and CDR2 SQSDAQ come from the germline V gene. Trimming cost V 3 bases and J 4 bases; bases outside gene matches: 6. The CDR3 is 16 residues long. In nucleotides, the CDR3 is TGTGCCAGCAGCTTCCGACAGGGAAAGTATAATTCACCCCTCCACTTT. This gives the protein CASSFRQGKYNSPLHF.

This sequence joins TRBV7-2 and TRBJ2-7; 7 nucleotides agree with TRBD2. Trimming cost V 2 bases and J 2 bases; bases outside gene matches: 12. Per the germline V gene, CDR1 is SGHTA and CDR2 is FQGNSA. The length of the CDR3 is 17 residues. The CDR3 DNA reads as TGTGCCAGCAGCTTATCGGGGGGAACTTTTGTAGCCTACGAGCAGTACTTC. The encoded protein is CASSLSGGTFVAYEQYF.

This sequence joins TRBV20-1 and TRBJ2-1, with D maybe TRBD2 (5 bases). Trimming removed 3 bases at V and 7 bases at J, with 16 bases between. This CDR3 contains 14 residues. The germline V gene has CDR1 DFQATT and CDR2 SNEGSKA (reference sequence). CDR3 DNA sequence: TGCAGTGCTAGTCAACGGGGTTCGTCGAATGAGCAGTTCTTC. This encodes CSASQRGSSNEQFF.

This clone was counted only a few times. CDR3: CASSHGGRLGNTEAFF. CDR3 nucleotide sequence: TGTGCCAGCAGCCATGGAGGACGGTTGGGGAACACTGAAGCTTTCTTT. The chain is built from TRBV4-2 and TRBJ1-1, with D unclear. The V and J ends lost 3 bases and 1 base respectively, with 15 bases between them. The CDR3 covers 16 residues. Germline V lookup: CDR1 LGHNA, CDR2 YNFKEQ.

V and J are TRBV5-6 and TRBJ2-1; 7 bases are a match to TRBD2. From germline, CDR1 is SGHDT and CDR2 YYEEEE. The CDR3 loop spans 14 amino acids. V lost 4 bases to trimming and J lost 9 bases; unmatched junction nucleotides: 10. The CDR3 sequence is CASSQPGGVIEQFF. The CDR3 DNA sequence: TGTGCCAGCAGCCAACCGGGAGGCGTCATTGAGCAGTTCTTC.

The chain combines TRBV18 with TRBJ2-1; 9 nucleotides match TRBD2. Germline V CDR1 and CDR2: KGHSH, LQKENI. Trimming took 2 bases from V and 0 from J; bases not matched to a gene: 2. The CDR3 extends over 16 amino acids. The DNA for the CDR3 is TGTGCCAGCTCACCAAGACTAGCGGACTCCTACAATGAGCAGTTCTTC. As protein: CASSPRLADSYNEQFF.

The chain couples TRBV30 to TRBJ1-4, with D hard to call. Trimming stripped 0 bases from V and 2 bases from J, with 10 bases between. CDR1 GTSNPN and CDR2 SVGIG come from the germline V gene (reference sequence). The CDR3 totals 15 residues. CDR3 coding DNA: TGTGCCTGGAGTGTCGGGGAAGGCACTAATGAAAAACTGTTTTTT. The encoded protein is CAWSVGEGTNEKLFF.

This clone was counted only a few times. The chain is built from TRBV18 and TRBJ1-2; D gene unclear. The CDR3 length is 11 residues. In germline, CDR1 is KGHSH, CDR2 LQKENI. V was pared by 5 bases and J by 4 bases, with 5 bases between. In nucleotides, the CDR3 is TGTGCCAGCTCATCATCCTATGGCTACACCTTC. Translating it yields CASSSSYGYTF. The full variable domain, with the rest looked up from reference TRBV18 and TRBJ1-2, is NAGVMQNPRHLVRRRGQEARLRCSPMKGHSHVYWYRQLPEEGLKFMVYLQKENIIDESGMPKERFSAEFPKEGPSILRIQQVVRGDSAAYFCASSSSYGYTFGSGTRLTVV.

The chain is built from TRBV29-1 and TRBJ1-4, with a possible D match to TRBD1 (6 bases). Trimming stripped 2 bases from V and 10 bases from J, with 14 bases between. This CDR3 spans 13 amino acids. CDR1 and CDR2 from the germline V gene are SQVTM and ANQGSEA. The CDR3: CSVELLGGAKLFF. Here the CDR3 DNA reads TGCAGCGTTGAACTCCTTGGGGGGGCAAAACTGTTTTTT.

J is TRBJ1-1 and V is TRBV6-6; TRBD1 matches 7 bases. J lost 1 base, V lost 6 bases, and 5 bases had no gene match. The germline V gene encodes CDR1 MNHNY and CDR2 SVGAGI (reference sequence). The length of the CDR3 is 14 residues. The CDR3 loop reads CASSGDSSNTEAFF. As DNA, the CDR3 is TGTGCCAGCAGCGGGGACAGCTCGAACACTGAAGCTTTCTTT.

The chain links TRBV24-1 to TRBJ1-2; D not certain. This CDR3 is built from 13 residues. V was cut by 3 bases and J by 8 bases, with 12 bases left in between. Germline V gene data show CDR1 as KGHDR and CDR2 as SFDVKD. The DNA of the CDR3 is TGTGCCACCAGTGATAAAGCCATCGGGGGCTACACCTTC. Its translation: CATSDKAIGGYTF.

The chain is built from TRBV6-5 and TRBJ2-7; the match to TRBD2 covers 8 bases. CDR3 length: 16 residues. V lost 0 bases to trimming and J lost 4 bases; unmatched junction nucleotides: 8. Germline CDR1 is MNHEY and CDR2 is SVGAGI. CDR3 nucleotides: TGTGCCAGCAGTTACTCAGGACGGGGGGGGTTGTACGAGCAGTACTTC. Encoded protein: CASSYSGRGGLYEQYF.

This chain links TRBV5-4 with TRBJ2-7; 8 bases are a match to TRBD1. V shed 3 bases and J 0 bases; nucleotides not matched to a gene: 8. Germline lookup yields CDR1 SGHNT and CDR2 YYREEE (reference sequence). The CDR3 has 16 residues. CDR3 bases: TGTGCCAGCAGCTCCGGACAGGGAGGAAGCTCCTACGAGCAGTACTTC. Residues: CASSSGQGGSSYEQYF.

The V and J genes are TRBV5-6 and TRBJ2-5, with TRBD2 as a possible D gene (5 bases). Germline CDR1 and CDR2: SGHDT and YYEEEE. This CDR3 contains 14 residues. V was cut by 3 bases and J by 5 bases, with 14 bases left in between. CDR3 sequence reads: CASSSSRGSETQYF. DNA for the CDR3: TGTGCCAGCAGCTCCAGCCGAGGGTCCGAGACCCAGTACTTC. The variable domain in full, with the rest retrieved from reference TRBV5-6 and TRBJ2-5, is DAGVTQSPTHLIKTRGQQVTLRCSPKSGHDTVSWYQQALGQGPQFIFQYYEEEERQRGNFPDRFSGHQFPNYSSELNVNALLLGDSALYLCASSSSRGSETQYFGPGTRLLVL.